These 32 T cell receptor beta chains came from one sample sequenced in a study of immune heterogeneity within non-small cell lung tumors. Template input was genomic DNA from bulk tumor (around 600 ng per sample). The authors collected several far-apart biopsies from each primary tumor during surgery. Each patient presented with untreated, newly diagnosed non-small cell lung cancer and received curative surgery. A first 10-cycle multiplex round used 32 V-gene and 13 J-gene primers on TCR beta CDR3. TCRdb re-analysed the multiplex PCR reads in MiXCR, keeping a single row per CDR3 protein. The data show some 30,000 distinct CDR3 sequences, under 35% seen once. Sequenced: lung tumor tissue. The receptors derive from a man aged 40-49 years with non-small cell lung cancer.

Comments on this clonotype: One junction end disagrees with the germline gene, perhaps due to a read error. The gene calls are TRBV3-1 and TRBJ2-2, with D perhaps assigned TRBD1 or TRBD2 (5 bases each). Germline CDR1 LGHDT, CDR2 YNNKEL (reference sequence). The CDR3 loop spans 14 amino acids. The CDR3 loop is CASSQAPDTGELVF. CDR3 coding DNA: TGTGCCAGCAGCCAGGCTCCGGACACCGGGGAGCTGGTTTTT.

In its sample, this clonotype was seen a few times. CDR3 sequence: CASSLGDFSTDTQYF. Here the CDR3 DNA reads TGTGCCAGCAGCTTAGGGGATTTTAGCACAGATACGCAGTATTTT. V and J are TRBV11-3 and TRBJ2-3; D call uncertain. This CDR3 is built from 15 residues. V gave up 1 base and J gave up 0 bases, with 8 bases separating them. The germline CDR1 and CDR2 sequences are SGHNT and YENEEA.

This rearrangement joins TRBV11-2 to TRBJ2-1; TRBD2 agrees at 8 bases. CDR1 and CDR2 (germline): SGHAT, FQNNGV. J was trimmed by 3 bases and V by 0 bases; bases with no gene match: 1. The CDR3 is 15 amino acids. The CDR3 bases are TGTGCCAGCAGCTTAGAGGCGGGAGGCTACAATGAGCAGTTCTTC. Protein: CASSLEAGGYNEQFF. The variable domain in full, completed from reference TRBV11-2 and TRBJ2-1, reads EAGVAQSPRYKIIEKRQSVAFWCNPISGHATLYWYQQILGQGPKLLIQFQNNGVVDDSQLPKDRFSAERLKGVDSTLKIQPAKLEDSAVYLCASSLEAGGYNEQFFGPGTRLTVL.

For this clonotype: A clone one base away is much larger, so this may be a read error. In nucleotides, the CDR3 is TGCGCCAGCAGCTTGTCTGTTTTCGATACGCAGTATTTT. Encoded protein: CASSLSVFDTQYF. The chain joins TRBV5-1 to TRBJ2-3; no firm D call. Trimming removed 1 base from V and 6 bases from J, with 9 bases in between. This CDR3 is 13 amino acids long. The germline CDR1 and CDR2 sequences are SGHRS and YFSETQ.

This clonotype came up a few times. This sequence joins TRBV7-9 and TRBJ2-5; possibly TRBD2 for D (5 bases). Between the trimmed V and J ends, which lost 5 bases and 4 bases, there was a span of 20 bases. This CDR3 is 16 amino acids long. In germline, CDR1 is SEHNR, CDR2 FQNEAQ (reference sequence). CDR3 nucleotide sequence: TGTGCCAGCAGCAAGGATGGCGGAGCCCGGGGAGAGACCCAGTACTTC. Translating it yields CASSKDGGARGETQYF.

CDR3 protein: CASSYTNNQPQHF. The CDR3 DNA is TGTGCCAGCTCATACACCAATAATCAGCCCCAGCATTTT. J is TRBJ1-5 and V is TRBV18; D is ambiguous. CDR1 is KGHSH, CDR2 LQKENI, per germline. The CDR3 has 13 residues. V shed 5 bases and J shed 4 bases, with 9 bases lying between them.

Comments on this clonotype: A read error is possible here, since a much larger clone lies one base away. This sequence joins TRBV19 and TRBJ1-2; no reliable D call. CDR3 length: 13 amino acids. CDR1 and CDR2 from the germline V gene are LNHDA and SQIVND (reference sequence). Trimming left V 7 bases short and J 4 bases short, with 13 bases between. CDR3 in amino acids: CASTQQTPYGYTF. The DNA for the CDR3 is TGTGCCAGTACCCAACAGACCCCCTATGGCTACACCTTC.

Only one count was recorded for this clonotype. The gene calls are TRBV29-1 and TRBJ2-5; D assignment may be TRBD1 or TRBD2 (6 bases each). CDR3 length: 15 residues. Germline CDR1 reads SQVTM; CDR2 reads ANQGSEA. The germline V and J ends were trimmed by 4 bases and 1 base, with 16 bases remaining between them. CDR3 sequence reads: CSVGGAGPSQETQYF. CDR3 DNA: TGCAGCGTTGGGGGGGCAGGGCCATCCCAAGAGACCCAGTACTTC.

The genes are TRBV7-9 and TRBJ1-4, with 10 bases aligning to TRBD1. Losses at the gene ends were 4 bases for V and 8 bases for J; bases not matched to a gene: 7. Germline CDR1 SEHNR, CDR2 FQNEAQ (reference sequence). The CDR3 has 15 residues. The CDR3: CASSSLTGGFEKLFF. The CDR3 coding sequence is TGTGCCAGCAGCTCTTTGACAGGGGGCTTCGAAAAACTGTTTTTT.

By frequency in the sample, this clonotype is medium-sized (0.01 to 0.1%). This chain uses TRBV20-1 with TRBJ2-1; D gene ambiguous. The V end was cut by 3 bases, the J end by 3 bases, with 6 bases between. The CDR3 sequence is 12 residues long. Germline V gene sequence: CDR1 DFQATT, CDR2 SNEGSKA (reference sequence). In nucleotides, the CDR3 is TGCAGTGCTAGCTCCGTCTACAATGAGCAGTTCTTC. Translated: CSASSVYNEQFF.

As regards this clonotype: A much larger clonotype is one base distant, so this may be a read error. This chain uses TRBV12-3 or TRBV12-4 with TRBJ2-7; TRBD1 is a possible D gene (6 bases). The CDR3 consists of 13 residues. The DNA for the CDR3 is TGTGCCGGCAGTTTACCCGGACAGTCCGAGCAGTACTTC. Translation: CAGSLPGQSEQYF.

Comments on this clonotype: The junction does not match germline at one end; this may be a read error. The CDR3 nucleotides are TGTGACACCAGTAGACAGGAGGGCGGGGAGCTGTTTTTT. It specifies CDTSRQEGGELFF. The chain is built from TRBV24-1 and TRBJ2-2; D possibly uses TRBD1 or TRBD2 (6 bases each). Germline CDR1 and CDR2: KGHDR and SFDVKD. The CDR3 is 13 amino acids.

CDR3 bases: TGTGCCACCAGCACCCTGTATACGCAGTATTTT. Translated, it gives CATSTLYTQYF. The rearrangement uses TRBV24-1 and TRBJ2-3; D not certain. Germline V lookup: CDR1 KGHDR, CDR2 SFDVKD. This CDR3 is 11 amino acids long. Trimming shortened V by 7 bases and J by 7 bases, and 8 bases separated the two germline ends.

The chain uses TRBV7-8 and TRBJ2-3; D is possibly TRBD1 or TRBD2 (7 bases each). The germline gives CDR1 SGHVS, CDR2 FQNEAQ. V gave up 8 bases and J gave up 6 bases, with 18 bases separating them. The CDR3 covers 14 residues. CDR3 nucleotides: TGTGCCAGCTCCTCGGGGAGGGGGCAGGATACGCAGTATTTT. This gives the protein CASSSGRGQDTQYF.

This clonotype was seen repeatedly, ten times or more. This chain joins TRBV20-1 and TRBJ2-7, with 11 bases identical to TRBD2. This CDR3 is built from 14 residues. Germline loops: CDR1 DFQATT, CDR2 SNEGSKA (reference sequence). The V gene end was trimmed by 6 bases and the J gene end by 3 bases; junction bases not matched to a gene: 7. For the CDR3, the DNA is TGCAGTGCCACACCCGGGACTAGCGGCTACGAGCAGTACTTC. As protein: CSATPGTSGYEQYF.

This clonotype came up many times. V and J are TRBV12-3 or TRBV12-4 and TRBJ2-7, with 7 bases lining up with TRBD1. The CDR3 is made up of 13 amino acids. The V and J ends lost 1 base and 3 bases, in that order; junction bases with no gene match: 0. The CDR3: CASSLGQGYEQYF. CDR3 bases: TGTGCCAGCAGTTTAGGACAGGGCTACGAGCAGTACTTC.

This clonotype was found many times. The chain carries TRBV4-1 and TRBJ2-7; no clear D gene. Looked up from germline, CDR1 is MGHRA and CDR2 is YSYEKL. Trimming took 0 bases from V and 0 from J, leaving 9 bases between them. CDR3 length: 15 amino acids. Here the CDR3 reads CASSQEGSVSYEQYF. Here the CDR3 DNA reads TGCGCCAGCAGCCAAGAAGGGTCGGTCTCCTACGAGCAGTACTTC.

In its sample, this clonotype was seen a few times. The genes are TRBV18 and TRBJ1-6, with a weak D call TRBD1 (5 bases). CDR3 length equals 14 residues. V lost 3 bases and J lost 9, with 12 bases in between. Germline V gives CDR1 KGHSH, CDR2 LQKENI. CDR3 sequence: CASSPSQDLSPLHF. The CDR3 nucleotides are TGTGCCAGCTCACCGTCACAGGACCTTTCACCCCTCCACTTT.

This clonotype was seen ten or more times. V usage is TRBV7-6 and J usage is TRBJ2-7; the D call may be TRBD1 or TRBD2 (6 bases each). The germline V gene has CDR1 SGHVS and CDR2 FNYEAQ. V was clipped by 0 bases and J by 3 bases, with 15 bases between them. The CDR3 extends over 16 amino acids. The CDR3 bases are TGTGCCAGCAGCTTAGCCCCCACTAGCAGGGGCTACGAGCAGTACTTC. Protein: CASSLAPTSRGYEQYF.

The chain combines TRBV6-2 or TRBV6-3 with TRBJ2-1; 14 bases line up with TRBD2. With 6 bases clipped from V and 9 bases from J, the junction kept 13 bases outside the gene matches. The CDR3 sequence is 17 residues long. Per germline, CDR1 MNHEY and CDR2 SVGEGT. The CDR3 here is CASSRRLAGGQEIEQFF. The CDR3 nucleotides read TGTGCCAGCAGCCGGAGACTAGCGGGAGGGCAGGAGATTGAGCAGTTCTTC.

There are many counts of this clonotype. V and J are TRBV10-3 and TRBJ2-2; 7 bases are a match to TRBD2. This CDR3 has 16 amino acids. Germline V gene lookup returns CDR1 ENHRY and CDR2 SYGVKD. Trimming removed 3 bases from V and 2 bases from J; junction bases left unmatched: 6. CDR3 region: CAISDSGTINTGELFF. The CDR3 DNA reads as TGTGCCATCAGTGATTCCGGGACTATAAACACCGGGGAGCTGTTTTTT.

This clonotype came up many times. The rearrangement uses TRBV2 and TRBJ1-5; D is undetermined. The CDR3 runs 12 residues. CDR1 is SNHLY, CDR2 FYNNEI, per germline. The V and J ends lost 7 bases and 4 bases respectively, with 8 bases between them. The CDR3 sequence: CASNRLNQPQHF. CDR3 in DNA: TGTGCCAGCAATCGACTGAATCAGCCCCAGCATTTT. Using reference TRBV2 and TRBJ1-5 for the parts outside the CDR3, the full variable domain is EPEVTQTPSHQVTQMGQEVILRCVPISNHLYFYWYRQILGQKVEFLVSFYNNEISEKSEIFDDQFSVERPDGSNFTLKIRSTKLEDSAMYFCASNRLNQPQHFGDGTRLSIL.

This clonotype has a handful of counts. The chain links TRBV5-1 to TRBJ1-1, with 7 bases identical to TRBD1. The CDR3 is 15 residues long. Unmatched junction bases numbered 5, after V lost 3 bases and J lost 0 bases. Germline-derived CDR1 and CDR2 are SGHRS and YFSETQ. CDR3 sequence: CASSSGQTMNTEAFF. The CDR3 DNA reads as TGCGCCAGCAGCTCGGGACAGACCATGAACACTGAAGCTTTCTTT.

This clonotype came up a few times. A single base separates this from a much larger clone, so it may be a read error. The chain recombines TRBV10-3 with TRBJ2-7; D not resolved. Between the trimmed V and J ends, which lost 4 bases and 7 bases, there was a span of 17 bases. This CDR3 is built from 14 residues. CDR1 and CDR2 from the germline V gene are ENHRY and SYGVKD. CDR3 region: CAISGGASAREQYF. In DNA form, the CDR3 reads TGTGCCATCAGTGGTGGAGCGTCCGCCCGGGAGCAGTACTTC.

This clonotype was detected many times. The chain combines TRBV11-3 with TRBJ2-7; no clear D gene. V lost 3 bases to trimming and J lost 2 bases, with 8 bases between them. Germline CDR1 SGHNT, CDR2 YENEEA. The CDR3 is made up of 13 amino acids. The CDR3 reads CASSFRRTYEQYF. The CDR3 DNA reads TGTGCCAGCAGCTTCCGGCGAACCTACGAGCAGTACTTC. Full variable domain (outside the CDR3, taken from reference TRBV11-3 and TRBJ2-7): EAGVVQSPRYKIIEKKQPVAFWCNPISGHNTLYWYLQNLGQGPELLIRYENEEAVDDSQLPKDRFSAERLKGVDSTLKIQPAELGDSAVYLCASSFRRTYEQYFGPGTRLTVT.

In this sample, this clonotype turned up many times. The chain is built from TRBV5-5 and TRBJ1-2; D is unclear. V was pared by 0 bases and J by 6 bases, with 15 bases between. The germline gives CDR1 SGHKS, CDR2 YYEKEE (reference sequence). The CDR3 runs to 15 residues. The CDR3 nucleotides are TGTGCCAGCAGCTTGGATAGTTTGATCGGGCATGGCTACACCTTC. As protein: CASSLDSLIGHGYTF.

The rearrangement uses TRBV6-1 and TRBJ2-2; 7 bases map to TRBD1. The germline CDR1 and CDR2 sequences are MNHNS and SASEGT. V gave up 1 base and J gave up 6 bases; unmatched junction bases: 8. The CDR3 is made up of 16 amino acids. The CDR3 sequence: CASSEEVTGSPGELFF. The CDR3 DNA sequence: TGTGCCAGCAGTGAAGAGGTGACAGGGTCTCCCGGGGAGCTGTTTTTT.

The V and J genes are TRBV12-3 or TRBV12-4 and TRBJ1-1, with 7 bases aligning to TRBD1. This CDR3 comprises 15 residues. Trimming took 0 bases from V and 7 from J; bases not matched to a gene: 8. This CDR3 is CASSLAGGAALEAFF. The DNA of the CDR3 is TGTGCCAGCAGTTTAGCAGGGGGCGCGGCGCTTGAAGCTTTCTTT.

CDR3 sequence (DNA): TGCGCCAGCAGCTTTAGCTCTGGGGCCAACGTCCTGACTTTC. It codes for CASSFSSGANVLTF. The chain recombines TRBV5-1 with TRBJ2-6; D is undetermined. Trimming removed 2 bases from V and 0 bases from J, with 3 bases in between. Germline values: CDR1 SGHRS, CDR2 YFSETQ. The CDR3 totals 14 residues.

This clonotype was seen repeatedly, ten times or more. This chain joins TRBV11-2 and TRBJ2-2; D remains unclear. Per the germline V gene, CDR1 is SGHAT and CDR2 is FQNNGV. The V and J ends lost 5 bases and 0 bases respectively, with 10 bases between them. The CDR3 sequence is 15 residues long. The CDR3 coding sequence is TGTGCCAGCAGCCACACGGATTCGAACACCGGGGAGCTGTTTTTT. Amino acid sequence: CASSHTDSNTGELFF.

A word on this clonotype: A much larger clone differs from this one at a single base, so this may be a read error. The CDR3 does not close with the conserved phenylalanine or tryptophan, likely indicating a read error. This chain joins TRBV20-1 and TRBJ1-2; D gene unclear. The V gene lost 6 bases and the J gene lost 2 bases, with 4 bases spanning the gap. This CDR3 has 10 residues. Germline CDR1 DFQATT, CDR2 SNEGSKA (reference sequence). The CDR3 DNA reads as TGCAGTGCCCCGAACTATGGCTACACCTTA. This codes for CSAPNYGYTL.

The sample holds a few counts of this clonotype. The chain employs TRBV9 and TRBJ2-2, with D perhaps matching TRBD2 (6 bases). This CDR3 comprises 18 residues. CDR1 and CDR2 from the germline V gene are SGDLS and YYNGEE. The V and J ends lost 3 bases and 0 bases respectively, with 18 bases between them. The CDR3 region is CASSARSPGEANTGELFF. CDR3 nucleotide sequence: TGTGCCAGCAGCGCCAGATCACCCGGGGAGGCGAACACCGGGGAGCTGTTTTTT.